Listed below are T cell receptor beta chains from one sample, sequenced in a study of OX40 agonist ivuxolimab in advanced cancers. This table comes from immunoSEQ multiplex PCR, and its TCRdb copy is limited to in-frame clones, with some not included. The data show roughly 79,000 clones, 92% seen once. The specimen comprised CD4+ or CD8+ T cells sorted from blood, sampled in a trial of the OX40 agonist ivuxolimab. All receptors derive from an adult with an advanced solid tumor such as melanoma, head and neck, liver or kidney cancer. Both conserved end residues are part of each CDR3. The D gene is left open where the match is weak. Clone sizes are given selectively: once, few, many, or a class where the clone is expanded.

TRBJ2-3	TRBD2	.	TRBV7-2	CASSLSSGSDTQYF	TGTGCCAGCAGCCTCTCTAGCGGGTCAGATACGCAGTATTTT
TRBJ2-3	.	.	TRBV30	CAWSVRSGVGDTQYF	TGTGCCTGGAGTGTACGGTCGGGAGTTGGAGATACGCAGTATTTT
TRBJ2-1	TRBD2	.	TRBV18	CASSPQVAGNNEQFF	TGTGCCAGCTCACCACAGGTAGCGGGGAACAATGAGCAGTTCTTC
TRBJ2-2	.	.	TRBV4-2	CASSQDSTNTGELFF	TGTGCCAGCAGCCAAGACAGTACGAACACCGGGGAGCTGTTTTTT
TRBJ1-2	.	.	TRBV7-2	CASSLSPGSYGYTF	TGTGCCAGCAGCTTAAGTCCAGGGTCCTATGGCTACACCTTC
TRBJ1-3	.	.	TRBV19	CASTVTSGNTIYF	TGTGCCAGTACGGTGACCTCTGGAAACACCATATATTTT
TRBJ1-1	.	.	TRBV28	CASSPPDPTEAFF	TGTGCCAGCAGTCCGCCGGATCCCACTGAAGCTTTCTTT
TRBJ1-1	TRBD1	.	TRBV28	CASSFNRGLTEAFF	TGTGCCAGCAGTTTTAACAGGGGTTTGACTGAAGCTTTCTTT
TRBJ2-2	TRBD2	.	TRBV11-3	CASSLDPRLAARGGELFF	TGTGCCAGCAGCTTAGATCCCCGACTAGCGGCCCGGGGGGGGGAGCTGTTTTTT
TRBJ2-1	.	.	TRBV7-2	CASSLLTATNEQFF	TGTGCCAGCAGCTTATTGACGGCAACCAATGAGCAGTTCTTC
TRBJ2-2	TRBD1	once	TRBV19	CATRRQGRDTGELFF	TGTGCCACCCGTCGACAGGGGAGAGACACCGGGGAGCTGTTTTTT
TRBJ2-7	.	.	TRBV7-2	CASSLEVYEQYF	TGTGCCAGCAGCTTAGAAGTCTACGAGCAGTACTTC
TRBJ1-2	.	.	TRBV6-4	CASSPSGAANYGYTF	TGTGCCAGCAGCCCCTCAGGGGCTGCTAACTATGGCTACACCTTC
TRBJ1-1	.	.	TRBV27	CASRLSRQSNLEAFF	TGTGCCAGCAGACTCTCCAGGCAGAGTAATTTGGAAGCTTTCTTT
TRBJ1-2	.	.	TRBV4-2	CASSPETGIYGYTF	TGTGCCAGCAGCCCCGAGACAGGTATTTATGGCTACACCTTC
TRBJ1-5	.	once	TRBV7-9	CASSTRRDQPQHF	TGTGCCAGCAGCACCCGACGCGATCAGCCCCAGCATTTT
TRBJ1-1	.	once	TRBV7-8	CASSLLTGIMNTEAFF	TGTGCCAGCAGCTTACTAACAGGAATCATGAACACTGAAGCTTTCTTT